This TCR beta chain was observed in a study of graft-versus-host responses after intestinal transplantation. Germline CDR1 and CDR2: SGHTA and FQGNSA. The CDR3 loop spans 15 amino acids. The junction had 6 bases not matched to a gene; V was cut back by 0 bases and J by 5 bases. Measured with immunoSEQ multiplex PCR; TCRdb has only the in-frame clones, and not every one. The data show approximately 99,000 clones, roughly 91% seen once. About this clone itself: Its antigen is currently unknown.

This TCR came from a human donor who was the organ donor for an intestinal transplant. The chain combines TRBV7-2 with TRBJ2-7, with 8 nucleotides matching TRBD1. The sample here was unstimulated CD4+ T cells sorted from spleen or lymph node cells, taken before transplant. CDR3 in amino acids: CASSLAGNRGNEQYF. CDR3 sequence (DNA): TGTGCCAGCAGCTTAGCAGGGAACAGGGGGAACGAGCAGTACTTC.